This TCR beta chain was recovered during a study of cytomegalovirus exposure and HLA in healthy donors. Study-wide background: Some 85 million unique TCRs, all from HLA-typed donors, were included in an early release of the data.

At the time of sampling, donors were nominally healthy, though unrecorded immune exposures were likely. This clone was observed a handful of times. No antigen is known for it. The PCR was carried out with 60 Vbeta primers and 13 Jbeta primers. Measured with immunoSEQ multiplex PCR; TCRdb has only the in-frame clones, and not every one. The data hold 130,000 to 150,000 clones, with around 75% observed a single time. The length of the CDR3 is 13 residues. Trimming took 7 bases from V and 3 from J, leaving 13 bases between them. Germline V gives CDR1 SEHNR, CDR2 FQNEAQ (reference sequence). Study findings and constraints: 87-base-pair reads could not separate some V segments, including TRBV6-2 and TRBV6-3.

This sequence was found in a woman between 25 and 40 years old in good health and CMV-seronegative. The chain carries TRBV7-9 and TRBJ2-7; perhaps TRBD2 as D (6 bases). Sequencing was done on a sample of PBMCs. Written as DNA, the CDR3 is TGTGCCAGCACCCCCACGGGACTCTACGAGCAGTACTTC. Its translation: CASTPTGLYEQYF.